Many counts were recorded for the clone carrying this TCR beta chain. Antigen specificity is unknown. This entry comes from a study of T cells in Graves' hyperthyroidism and ophthalmopathy. Notes on the study in general: Appearing also in blood were most of the thyroid clonotypes expanded above 0.001. Ophthalmopathy stood apart from stable hyperthyroidism in a 13 V-J model.

There are 16 residues in the CDR3. V shed 2 bases, J shed 6 bases, and the junction held 13 bases outside the gene matches. Germline CDR1 is DFQATT and CDR2 is SNEGSKA (reference sequence). It was RNA transcripts that yielded the amplified TCR beta CDR3 regions. First-round RT-PCR of the TCR CDR3 relied on the HTBI primer set. TCRdb itself ran the multiplex PCR reads through MiXCR, one entry per CDR3 protein. The sample yields 400,000 or so distinct CDR3 sequences, over 13% seen once. Orbital computed tomography and thyroid ultrasound, together with serum TRAb and thyroxine and clinical symptoms, were used for diagnoses. Fresh 10 ml peripheral blood yielded PBMCs.

Input material: blood. The clonotype was recovered from a man in his fifties or sixties with Graves' ophthalmopathy. The V and J genes are TRBV20-1 and TRBJ2-7; 10 positions agree with TRBD2. CDR3 region: CSARQPHITSGTEQYF. The CDR3 region has the DNA TGCAGTGCTAGACAGCCACACATCACTAGCGGGACCGAGCAGTACTTC.